These 25 T cell receptor beta chains came from one sample sequenced in a study of cytomegalovirus exposure and HLA in healthy donors. The PCR made use of 60 Vbeta and 13 Jbeta primers. Libraries were prepared by immunoSEQ multiplex PCR; TCRdb keeps only in-frame clonotypes and omits some of them. This sample's table has approximately 110,000 clones. Sequenced sample: PBMCs. These receptors all stem from a man aged 30 to 45 in good health and CMV-seronegative.

Turning to this clone: Other nucleotide sequences from this sample produce the same CDR3. The gene calls are TRBV27 and TRBJ1-1; a possible D gene is TRBD1 (6 bases). V was trimmed by 5 bases and J by 5 bases, leaving 12 bases between them. The CDR3 contains 13 residues. Per the germline V gene, CDR1 is MNHEY and CDR2 is SMNVEV (reference sequence). The chain's CDR3 is CASSPQGRTEAFF. The CDR3 region has the DNA TGTGCCAGCAGTCCACAGGGAAGGACTGAAGCTTTCTTT.

The chain employs TRBV30 and TRBJ1-2, with 8 bases aligning to TRBD1. Germline lookup yields CDR1 GTSNPN and CDR2 SVGIG (reference sequence). V dropped 2 bases and J dropped 7; count of bases not matched to a gene: 6. The CDR3 sequence is 13 residues long. DNA for the CDR3: TGTGCCTGGAGTCCCGAGGACAGGGTTGGCTACACCTTC. It translates to CAWSPEDRVGYTF.

The chain combines TRBV15 with TRBJ2-1; D is perhaps TRBD2 (5 bases). This CDR3 comprises 13 residues. V was cut by 1 base and J by 5 bases, with 6 bases left in between. Germline-derived CDR1 and CDR2 are LNHNV and YYDKDF (reference sequence). CDR3 sequence reads: CATSRVRDNEQFF. The DNA of the CDR3 is TGTGCCACCAGCAGAGTGAGGGACAATGAGCAGTTCTTC.

The V and J genes are TRBV28 and TRBJ2-7; 7 nucleotides line up with TRBD2. CDR1 and CDR2 (germline): MDHEN, SYDVKM. The V segment lost 5 bases and the J segment 3 bases; nucleotides outside the gene matches: 7. The CDR3 contains 14 residues. The CDR3 bases are TGTGCCAGCAGTCTCCCACCGGGGGGCTACGAGCAGTACTTC. Translated, it gives CASSLPPGGYEQYF.

The chain couples TRBV7-8 to TRBJ1-1; the match to TRBD1 covers 9 bases. Germline V lookup: CDR1 SGHVS, CDR2 FQNEAQ. The CDR3 has 17 amino acids. Trimming removed 4 bases from V and 5 bases from J; junction bases left unmatched: 14. CDR3 nucleotide sequence: TGTGCCAGCAGCTGGAACCGGGACAGGGAAGATTTGACTGAAGCTTTCTTT. As protein: CASSWNRDREDLTEAFF.

J is TRBJ2-7 and V is TRBV20-1; a weak D match, TRBD2 (5 bases). This CDR3 is 11 amino acids long. The V gene lost 3 bases and the J gene lost 3 bases, with 6 bases spanning the gap. Germline V gene data show CDR1 as DFQATT and CDR2 as SNEGSKA (reference sequence). The CDR3 is CSASGDYEQYF. In DNA form, the CDR3 reads TGCAGTGCTAGCGGGGACTACGAGCAGTACTTC.

V usage is TRBV6-6 and J usage is TRBJ1-2; possibly TRBD1 for D (5 bases). Germline CDR1 and CDR2: MNHNY and SVGAGI (reference sequence). The CDR3 length is 14 residues. The V and J ends lost 0 bases and 8 bases respectively, with 13 bases between them. CDR3 nucleotide sequence: TGTGCCAGCAGTTACTCGTTGGGGCAAGAGGGCTACACCTTC. Protein: CASSYSLGQEGYTF.

The chain combines TRBV9 with TRBJ1-6, with a tentative D call TRBD1 (6 bases). Germline values: CDR1 SGDLS, CDR2 YYNGEE. V lost 4 bases, J lost 6 bases, and 11 bases lay in between. This CDR3 comprises 14 residues. The CDR3 here is CASSSWDTNSPLHF. Written as DNA, the CDR3 is TGTGCCAGCAGCTCCTGGGACACTAATTCACCCCTCCACTTT.

This chain uses TRBV6-6 with TRBJ2-5, with TRBD2 matching 10 bases. The J call may be wrong; the DNA end is better matched by TRBJ2-7. The CDR3 contains 15 residues. CDR1 and CDR2 (germline): MNHNY, SVGAGI (reference sequence). Here the CDR3 DNA reads TGTGCCAGCAGGTACCCCCTAGCGGGGGCCTACGAGCAGTACTTC. Protein sequence: CASRYPLAGAYEQYF.

This chain links TRBV11-2 with TRBJ2-7; 7 positions match TRBD1. V gave up 5 bases and J gave up 0 bases; unmatched junction bases: 4. Germline assignment: CDR1 SGHAT and CDR2 FQNNGV. This CDR3 contains 14 residues. The DNA of the CDR3 is TGTGCCAGCAGCGGCAGGGGGATCTCCTACGAGCAGTACTTC. Amino acid sequence: CASSGRGISYEQYF.

The genes are TRBV19 and TRBJ2-2; 10 bases agree with TRBD1. The junction had 6 bases not matched to a gene; V was cut back by 6 bases and J by 5 bases. Per germline, CDR1 LNHDA and CDR2 SQIVND (reference sequence). This CDR3 has 15 residues. The CDR3 loop reads CASRRTGGDTGELFF. The CDR3 bases are TGTGCCAGTAGACGGACAGGGGGTGATACCGGGGAGCTGTTTTTT.

The V call is TRBV7-3, the J call TRBJ2-5; TRBD1 aligns across 7 bases. This CDR3 comprises 14 residues. The junction had 4 bases not matched to a gene; V was cut back by 5 bases and J by 1 base. CDR1 is SGHTA, CDR2 FQGTGA, per germline. The CDR3 DNA reads TGTGCCAGCAGCCCGTACAGGGGCCAAGAGACCCAGTACTTC. Protein product: CASSPYRGQETQYF.

The rearrangement joins TRBV2 to TRBJ2-3, with 13 bases lining up with TRBD2. After removal of 3 bases from V and 1 base from J, the junction contained 4 bases not matched to a gene. The CDR3 consists of 17 residues. CDR1 and CDR2 (germline): SNHLY, FYNNEI. The chain's CDR3 is CASSDLGLAGGTDTQYF. CDR3 sequence (DNA): TGTGCCAGCAGTGACCTTGGACTAGCGGGAGGCACAGATACGCAGTATTTT.

The V gene is TRBV6-6, the J gene TRBJ2-5; no clear D gene. CDR1 is MNHNY and CDR2 is SVGAGI in the germline V gene (reference sequence). CDR3 length equals 14 residues. V shed 6 bases and J shed 3 bases, with 14 bases lying between them. The CDR3 DNA reads TGTGCCAGCAGCCCGGGTCACTCGGAAGAGACCCAGTACTTC. It yields the protein CASSPGHSEETQYF.

J is TRBJ2-7 and V is TRBV6-1; D not resolved. V was shortened by 6 bases and J by 2 bases, with 11 bases between the two germline ends. The CDR3 runs 13 residues. The germline gives CDR1 MNHNS, CDR2 SASEGT. CDR3 protein: CASRLSPTYEQYF. The CDR3 DNA reads TGTGCCAGCAGGTTGAGTCCTACCTACGAGCAGTACTTC.

J is TRBJ2-5 and V is TRBV30; TRBD2 matches 11 bases. Germline V gene data show CDR1 as GTSNPN and CDR2 as SVGIG (reference sequence). V lost 0 bases to trimming and J lost 1 base; unmatched junction nucleotides: 4. CDR3 length: 16 residues. The CDR3, as DNA: TGTGCCTGGAGTGTAGGACTAGCGGGCTCCCAAGAGACCCAGTACTTC. This codes for CAWSVGLAGSQETQYF.

The chain links TRBV7-8 to TRBJ2-1; 10 bases are shared with TRBD1. This CDR3 contains 14 residues. Per germline, CDR1 SGHVS and CDR2 FQNEAQ. V shed 1 base, J shed 8 bases, and the junction held 2 bases outside the gene matches. CDR3 sequence: CASSLVGTGDEQFF. CDR3 nucleotides: TGTGCCAGCAGCTTAGTCGGGACAGGGGATGAGCAGTTCTTC. The whole variable domain, remainder taken from reference TRBV7-8 and TRBJ2-1, is GAGVSQSPRYKVAKRGQDVALRCDPISGHVSLFWYQQALGQGPEFLTYFQNEAQLDKSGLPSDRFFAERPEGSVSTLKIQRTQQEDSAVYLCASSLVGTGDEQFFGPGTRLTVL.

The chain employs TRBV5-1 and TRBJ2-1, with 8 bases identical to TRBD1. This CDR3 is built from 12 residues. Germline trimming cut 6 bases from V and 10 bases from J; bases unmatched to any gene: 6. Germline CDR1 is SGHRS and CDR2 is YFSETQ. CDR3 amino acids: CASNRGESEQFF. CDR3 sequence (DNA): TGCGCCAGCAACAGGGGGGAGTCCGAGCAGTTCTTC.

This chain connects TRBV2 to TRBJ2-7; D is perhaps TRBD2 (6 bases). This CDR3 is 13 amino acids long. V shed 1 base and J shed 9 bases, with 13 bases lying between them. Germline CDR1 is SNHLY and CDR2 is FYNNEI. The CDR3 reads CASSEGGTRGQYF. CDR3 sequence (DNA): TGTGCCAGCAGTGAAGGCGGGACCCGTGGGCAGTACTTC.

The gene calls are TRBV4-1 and TRBJ2-1; maybe TRBD1 (5 bases). The CDR3 runs to 16 residues. CDR1 and CDR2 (germline): MGHRA, YSYEKL. The V gene lost 5 bases and the J gene lost 2 bases, with 16 bases spanning the gap. The CDR3 region is CASSTIRASAYNEQFF. The CDR3 nucleotides read TGCGCCAGCAGCACTATCAGGGCATCGGCCTACAATGAGCAGTTCTTC.

The rearrangement links TRBV28 to TRBJ1-1; the D is unclear. Germline V gene lookup returns CDR1 MDHEN and CDR2 SYDVKM. The CDR3 spans 11 residues. Between the trimmed V and J ends, which lost 7 bases and 6 bases, there was a span of 9 bases. CDR3: CASTGIAEAFF. The CDR3 DNA reads as TGTGCCAGCACGGGTATTGCTGAAGCTTTCTTT. The full variable domain, completed using reference TRBV28 and TRBJ1-1, is DVKVTQSSRYLVKRTGEKVFLECVQDMDHENMFWYRQDPGLGLRLIYFSYDVKMKEKGDIPEGYSVSREKKERFSLILESASTNQTSMYLCASTGIAEAFFGQGTRLTVV.

The chain couples TRBV4-2 to TRBJ1-5; perhaps TRBD1 as D (6 bases). The V end lost 4 bases, the J end lost 4 bases, and 17 bases lay between the germline ends. CDR3 size: 16 residues. CDR1 LGHNA and CDR2 YNFKEQ come from the germline V gene. The CDR3 nucleotides are TGTGCCAGCAGCCCAGGAAGGGGACAAATTAATCAGCCCCAGCATTTT. This translates into CASSPGRGQINQPQHF.

The chain recombines TRBV11-2 with TRBJ2-5; a possible D gene is TRBD2 (6 bases). Trimming pared 6 bases from V and 11 bases from J, leaving 13 bases between. The germline gives CDR1 SGHAT, CDR2 FQNNGV. This CDR3 spans 11 amino acids. In DNA form, the CDR3 reads TGTGCCAGCAGGGAGGGCTCCCAACAGTACTTC. It yields the protein CASREGSQQYF.

This chain joins TRBV2 and TRBJ1-2; D is undetermined. Trimming pared 1 base from V and 4 bases from J, leaving 7 bases between. Germline CDR1 reads SNHLY; CDR2 reads FYNNEI. The CDR3 consists of 13 residues. CDR3 in amino acids: CASSEGPVYGYTF. The CDR3 nucleotides read TGTGCCAGCAGTGAAGGTCCGGTCTATGGCTACACCTTC.

The chain has TRBV29-1 and TRBJ2-1; 8 nucleotides line up with TRBD1. Trimming removed 5 bases from V and 4 bases from J; junction bases left unmatched: 7. The CDR3 extends over 14 amino acids. CDR1 is SQVTM and CDR2 is ANQGSEA in the germline V gene. DNA of the CDR3: TGCAGCGTTTTCCAGGGGGCGCAATACAATGAGCAGTTCTTC. Translation gives CSVFQGAQYNEQFF.